The 10 T cell receptor beta chains in this list originate from one sample, sequenced in a study of cytomegalovirus exposure and HLA in healthy donors. This PCR relied on a set of 60 Vbeta primers and 13 Jbeta primers. The data were produced by immunoSEQ multiplex PCR, yet TCRdb's version contains in-frame clones alone and is incomplete. The table records around 98,000 clones, roughly 81% of them present only once. Sequences were obtained from PBMCs. All receptors come from a man aged 40-50 years in good health and CMV-seronegative.

The rearrangement uses TRBV10-1 and TRBJ2-1, with TRBD2 matching 11 bases. The CDR3 runs to 16 residues. Germline V gene data show CDR1 as WNHNN and CDR2 as SYGVQD (reference sequence). V lost 2 bases and J lost 5; bases outside the gene matches: 5. In DNA, the CDR3 is TGCGCCAGCAGTGAGGGCCTAGCGGGGGGACACAATGAGCAGTTCTTC. Its protein product is CASSEGLAGGHNEQFF.

The genes are TRBV6-4 and TRBJ1-2; 12 bases map to TRBD1. The germline V gene encodes CDR1 MRHNA and CDR2 SNTAGT. The V segment lost 8 bases and the J segment 2 bases; nucleotides outside the gene matches: 9. CDR3 length equals 16 residues. The CDR3 nucleotides are TGTGCCAGCGGGGGGGACAGGGGGCGCATCAACTATGGCTACACCTTC. It yields the protein CASGGDRGRINYGYTF.

This clone appeared once. The V and J genes are TRBV7-2 and TRBJ1-1, with a possible D match to TRBD1 (5 bases). V was pared by 5 bases and J by 12 bases, with 19 bases between. The CDR3 spans 13 residues. CDR1 is SGHTA and CDR2 is FQGNSA in the germline V gene. CDR3 in amino acids: CASSVRDSGSTFF. The CDR3 nucleotides are TGTGCCAGCAGCGTCCGGGACTCCGGGTCGACTTTCTTT.

The J gene is TRBJ2-1, the V gene TRBV6-5, with D unclear. Trimming removed 6 bases at V and 2 bases at J, with 11 bases between. This CDR3 spans 14 amino acids. Looked up from germline, CDR1 is MNHEY and CDR2 is SVGAGI. The CDR3 DNA is TGTGCCAGCAGCAGATTGTTCACCTACAATGAGCAGTTCTTC. It codes for CASSRLFTYNEQFF.

This chain links TRBV27 with TRBJ1-3; D might be TRBD1 (6 bases). The CDR3 contains 14 residues. Germline CDR1 and CDR2: MNHEY and SMNVEV (reference sequence). V dropped 2 bases and J dropped 8 bases, with 13 bases sitting between them. CDR3 in DNA: TGTGCCAGCAGTTTAATACAGGGTGGCGACACCATATATTTT. Amino acids: CASSLIQGGDTIYF.

The chain employs TRBV14 and TRBJ2-7, with 8 bases matching TRBD1. The CDR3 covers 15 residues. Germline CDR1 reads SGHDN; CDR2 reads FVKESK. The junction had 6 bases not matched to a gene; V was cut back by 0 bases and J by 5 bases. The CDR3 coding sequence is TGTGCCAGCAGCCAAGATAGGACAGGGAAAGACGAGCAGTACTTC. Its translation is CASSQDRTGKDEQYF.

V usage is TRBV27 and J usage is TRBJ1-2, with 7 bases lining up with TRBD1. This CDR3 spans 15 amino acids. V lost 5 bases to trimming and J lost 4 bases; unmatched junction nucleotides: 10. Looked up from germline, CDR1 is MNHEY and CDR2 is SMNVEV (reference sequence). This CDR3 is CASSPSGGMVYGYTF. CDR3 nucleotides: TGTGCCAGCAGTCCCTCAGGGGGAATGGTCTATGGCTACACCTTC.

The chain carries TRBV27 and TRBJ1-6, with 7 bases lining up with TRBD1. Germline V gene data show CDR1 as MNHEY and CDR2 as SMNVEV (reference sequence). After removal of 5 bases from V and 9 bases from J, the junction contained 10 bases not matched to a gene. This CDR3 region has 15 residues. CDR3 region: CASSRTGTASSPLHF. In DNA, the CDR3 is TGTGCCAGCAGTCGAACCGGGACAGCAAGTTCACCCCTCCACTTT.

The chain recombines TRBV2 with TRBJ2-5, with a tentative D call TRBD1 (6 bases). The DNA end is a closer match to TRBJ2-7, so the J assignment may be wrong. CDR1 and CDR2 from the germline V gene are SNHLY and FYNNEI. This CDR3 has 12 residues. CDR3 sequence: CASTETGYEQYF. The DNA for the CDR3 is TGTGCCAGCACTGAGACAGGATACGAGCAGTACTTC.

This rearrangement joins TRBV20-1 to TRBJ2-4, with D tentatively TRBD1 (6 bases). V lost 5 bases, J lost 11 bases, and 10 bases lay in between. Per the germline V gene, CDR1 is DFQATT and CDR2 is SNEGSKA (reference sequence). The CDR3 runs 10 residues. In nucleotides, the CDR3 is TGCAGTGCTGCGGACAGTCTTCAGTACTTC. Its protein product is CSAADSLQYF.